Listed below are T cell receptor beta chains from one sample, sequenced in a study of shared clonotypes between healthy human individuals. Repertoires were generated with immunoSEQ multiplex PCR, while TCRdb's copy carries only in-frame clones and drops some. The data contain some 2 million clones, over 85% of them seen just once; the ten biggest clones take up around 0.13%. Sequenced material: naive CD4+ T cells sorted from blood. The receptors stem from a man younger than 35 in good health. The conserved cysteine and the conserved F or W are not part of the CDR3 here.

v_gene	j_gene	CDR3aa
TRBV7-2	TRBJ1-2	ASSLDRTHSPNYGYT
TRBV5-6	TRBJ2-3	ASSFTLGGQGTDTQY
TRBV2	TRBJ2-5	ASSAGRSLTQY
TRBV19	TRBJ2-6	ASSISLSGANVLT
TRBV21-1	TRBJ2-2	ASNGQGNTGELF
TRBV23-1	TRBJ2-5	ASSHREGGGETQY
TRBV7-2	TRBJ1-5	ASSFLNQPQH
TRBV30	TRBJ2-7	AWGRGYEQY
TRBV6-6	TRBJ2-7	ASSKGGQLARNEQY
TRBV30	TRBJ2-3	AWSGLTSTDTQY
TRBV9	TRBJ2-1	ASSVARAGTGDYNEQF
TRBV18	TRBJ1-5	ASSPGPGDQPQH
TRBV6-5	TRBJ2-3	ASSPWDRVTDTQY
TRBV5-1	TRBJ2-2	ASSQGAGTGELF
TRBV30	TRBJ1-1	AWSGWGLDMNTEAF
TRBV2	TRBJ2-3	ASKLAVLTDTQY
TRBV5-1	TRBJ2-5	ASSSTRGRETQY
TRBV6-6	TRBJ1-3	ASSYGRQSFGNTIY
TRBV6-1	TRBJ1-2	ASRPGQPNYGYT
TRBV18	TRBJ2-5	ASSSGLAGPY
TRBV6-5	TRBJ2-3	AVGQGNTDTQY
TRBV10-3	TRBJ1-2	AINPDGLEGYT
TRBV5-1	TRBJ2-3	ASTPVRGNTDTQY
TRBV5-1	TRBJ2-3	ASRGGYRGLYTDTQY
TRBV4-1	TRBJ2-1	ASSQGPGAEGEQF
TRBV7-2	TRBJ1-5	ASSSIGASNQPQH
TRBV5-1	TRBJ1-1	ASSRGTQNTEAF
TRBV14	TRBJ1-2	ASSRDRGSGGYT
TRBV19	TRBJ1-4	ASNRQAATNEKLF
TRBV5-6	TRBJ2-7	ASSRGGQILYEQY
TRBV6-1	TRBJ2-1	ASSTPGLPYNEQF
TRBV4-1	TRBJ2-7	ASSLPGGSREQY
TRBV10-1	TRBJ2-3	ASSGQGVADTQY
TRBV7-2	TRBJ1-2	ASSLAPDRVNYGYT
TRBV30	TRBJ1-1	AWKDRGVNTEAF
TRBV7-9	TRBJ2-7	ASSLLGPGEGEQY
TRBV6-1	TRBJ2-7	ASSWDREGEQY
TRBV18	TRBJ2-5	ASSPPSRGGETQY